The T cell receptor (beta chain) described here comes from a study of siplizumab effects on memory and regulatory T cells (dated by TCRdb to about 2019). Describing the broader study: The study examined how the anti-CD2 antibody siplizumab affects alloreactive T-cell subsets in allogeneic mixed lymphocyte reactions built from human PBMCs.

A word on this clone: Its antigen is still unknown. Base qualities were left out, and no much larger clone turns up one base away.

Receptor amplification or capture employed the immunoSEQ multiplex PCR assay. Roughly 10^5 TCR templates per sample were assayed on the deep sequencing platform. Genomic DNA extracted from sorted T cells was used for TCRbeta CDR3 sequencing. The study's processing was this. The R programming language was used for the clonal analysis of the TCRbeta CDR3 data. Alloreactive CD4+ and CD8+ clones were defined by comparing unstimulated samples with post-reaction CFSE-low samples. By matching sequences to the repertoires of sorted unstimulated Treg and non-Treg cells, each alloreactive CD4+ clone was assigned a regulatory or non-regulatory origin. Sourced from immuneACCESS, this table was stored by TCRdb with only in-frame sequences that have V and J called. A share of the clones is absent; for the studies checked, an unresolved V gene accounts for under half, and the remainder has no known explanation. That table gives V, J and clone size, and the DNA gave D and trimming. This sample gives around 100,000 clones in total; 92% of them show up just once. Around 0.73% of the sample belongs to the ten largest clones.

Trimming removed 10 bases from V and 1 base from J, leaving 10 bases between the germline ends. The CDR3 numbers 12 residues from cysteine through phenylalanine. Only the CDR3 part of the read is kept: 36 bases, read in frame from the first base. CDR1 and CDR2, looked up from the germline V gene, are MDHEN and SYDVKM. General findings and caveats noted by the study authors: Among mappable alloreactive CD4+ clones, the Treg-derived fraction averaged nearly 70% with siplizumab versus about 27% in control reactions. Greater diversity appeared to be present in unstimulated naive T cells than in memory T cells, and a substantial contribution to the alloresponse seemed to be made by naive cells. About 80-96% of proliferating CD4+ or CD8+ clones could not be given a naive or memory phenotype. The cumulative frequency of alloreactive sequences traceable to unstimulated CD4+ memory T cells was significantly reduced by siplizumab. Because sequences below about 10^-5 frequency were poorly captured, only a minor fraction of alloreactive clones could be mapped to unstimulated subsets. No functional confirmation was obtained for the suppressive function of proliferating Tregs from siplizumab cultures.

Sorted unstimulated T cells and proliferating T cells recovered from mixed lymphocyte reactions underwent TCRbeta CDR3 sequencing. Fresh whole blood from approximately 11 HLA-typed healthy donors served as the source for isolating PBMCs. To map where alloreactive clones came from, unstimulated CD4+ regulatory T cells were FACS-sorted. Sequenced input: Tregs sorted from blood. The TCR comes from a human donor in good health. The V and J segments used are TRBV28 and TRBJ1-1, with no confident D gene call. CDR3 protein: CAIAGWNTEAFF. The sequence in DNA is TGTGCCATTGCGGGGTGGAACACTGAAGCTTTCTTT.